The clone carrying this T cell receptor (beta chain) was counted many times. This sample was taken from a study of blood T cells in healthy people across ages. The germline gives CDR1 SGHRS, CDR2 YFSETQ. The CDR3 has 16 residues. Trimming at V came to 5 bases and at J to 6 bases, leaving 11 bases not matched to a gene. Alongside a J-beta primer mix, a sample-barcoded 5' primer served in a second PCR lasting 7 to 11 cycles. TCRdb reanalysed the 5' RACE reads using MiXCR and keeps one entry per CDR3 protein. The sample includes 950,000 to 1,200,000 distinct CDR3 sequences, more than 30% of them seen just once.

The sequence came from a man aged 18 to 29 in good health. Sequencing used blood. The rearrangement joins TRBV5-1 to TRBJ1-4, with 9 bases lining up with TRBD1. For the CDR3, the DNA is TGCGCCAGCAGTATTACCCCCGGGACAGGGTATGAAAAACTGTTTTTT. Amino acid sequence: CASSITPGTGYEKLFF.